The rows below give T cell receptor beta chains drawn from one sample of a study of T cells in Graves' hyperthyroidism and ophthalmopathy. One entry per CDR3 protein results from TCRdb running MiXCR on the multiplex PCR reads. This table has fewer than 250,000 distinct CDR3 sequences, about a sixth appearing once. Sequenced input: blood. These receptors came from a woman aged 18 to 35 with Graves' ophthalmopathy. Both conserved end residues are part of each CDR3. Fields, in order: J gene, clone size, D gene, V gene, CDR3 DNA, CDR3 protein. A D gene is named only where the DNA matches it firmly. Clone sizes are given selectively: once, few, many, or a class where the clone is expanded.

j_gene: TRBJ2-7
abundance: -
d_gene: TRBD1
v_gene: TRBV7-6
CDR3nt: TGTGCCAGCCAACCTCTGGGACAGAACTCCTACGAGCAGTACTTC
CDR3aa: CASQPLGQNSYEQYF

j_gene: TRBJ2-7
abundance: many
d_gene: -
v_gene: TRBV20-1
CDR3nt: TGCAGTGCTAGTATTTATGGCGAGCAGTACTTC
CDR3aa: CSASIYGEQYF

j_gene: TRBJ2-7
abundance: -
d_gene: TRBD1
v_gene: TRBV5-5
CDR3nt: TGTGCCAGCAGCATCGGACAGGGGAGGACTAGAGACGAGCAGTACTTC
CDR3aa: CASSIGQGRTRDEQYF

j_gene: TRBJ2-3
abundance: -
d_gene: TRBD2
v_gene: TRBV13
CDR3nt: TGTGCCAGCAGTTCGCGACTAGCGGGGGGCCCCACAGATACGCAGTATTTT
CDR3aa: CASSSRLAGGPTDTQYF

j_gene: TRBJ1-1
abundance: many
d_gene: TRBD1
v_gene: TRBV20-1
CDR3nt: TGCAGTGCTAGAAGGGTTTGGGACAGGAACACTGAAGCTTTCTTT
CDR3aa: CSARRVWDRNTEAFF

j_gene: TRBJ1-1
abundance: many
d_gene: -
v_gene: TRBV6-1
CDR3nt: TGTGCCAGCTCCTATGCGGGCCGAGGGGGCACTGAAGCTTTCTTT
CDR3aa: CASSYAGRGGTEAFF

j_gene: TRBJ2-1
abundance: many
d_gene: -
v_gene: TRBV12-3/TRBV12-4
CDR3nt: TGTGCCAGCAGTTTTTTACGAGGGGAGCAGTTCTTC
CDR3aa: CASSFLRGEQFF

j_gene: TRBJ2-1
abundance: many
d_gene: TRBD2
v_gene: TRBV9
CDR3nt: TGTGCCAGCAGCGTATTAGGGACTAGCGAGTACAATGAGCAGTTCTTC
CDR3aa: CASSVLGTSEYNEQFF

j_gene: TRBJ2-3
abundance: many
d_gene: TRBD2
v_gene: TRBV7-2
CDR3nt: TGTGCCAGCAGCTTTCGGCTAGCGGGAGGCACAGATACGCAGTATTTT
CDR3aa: CASSFRLAGGTDTQYF

j_gene: TRBJ2-7
abundance: many
d_gene: -
v_gene: TRBV19
CDR3nt: TGTGCCAGTAGTATGGTGACAGGAGGCACGCAGTACTTC
CDR3aa: CASSMVTGGTQYF

j_gene: TRBJ2-7
abundance: many
d_gene: -
v_gene: TRBV2
CDR3nt: TGTGCCAGCAGTGATGGGGCTAGCGACCCGACCTACGAGCAGTACTTC
CDR3aa: CASSDGASDPTYEQYF

j_gene: TRBJ1-4
abundance: many
d_gene: TRBD1
v_gene: TRBV5-1
CDR3nt: TGCGCCAGCAGCCCTGGACAGGGGGCGCGCAGGGCTAATGAAAAACTGTTTTTT
CDR3aa: CASSPGQGARRANEKLFF

j_gene: TRBJ1-5
abundance: -
d_gene: TRBD1
v_gene: TRBV4-1
CDR3nt: TGCGCCAGCAGCCAAGGGGACAGGGTAAAGCCCCAGCATTTT
CDR3aa: CASSQGDRVKPQHF

j_gene: TRBJ2-7
abundance: many
d_gene: TRBD2
v_gene: TRBV2
CDR3nt: TGTGCCAGCAGCGGCGAGCGGGGGCTATACGAGCAGTACTTC
CDR3aa: CASSGERGLYEQYF

j_gene: TRBJ2-7
abundance: -
d_gene: TRBD1
v_gene: TRBV28
CDR3nt: TGTGCCAGCAGCCACCTCGGACAGGGGGCGGGATACGAGCAGTACTTC
CDR3aa: CASSHLGQGAGYEQYF

j_gene: TRBJ1-1
abundance: many
d_gene: -
v_gene: TRBV28
CDR3nt: TGTGCCAGCAACCACTTCGGGGTGGGTACTGAAGCTTTCTTT
CDR3aa: CASNHFGVGTEAFF

j_gene: TRBJ2-1
abundance: -
d_gene: -
v_gene: TRBV9
CDR3nt: TGTGCCAGCAGCGTAGACCTCTACAATGAGCAGCTCTTC
CDR3aa: CASSVDLYNEQLF

j_gene: TRBJ2-1
abundance: many
d_gene: -
v_gene: TRBV12-3/TRBV12-4
CDR3nt: TGTGCCAGCAGCCGGGCGAGCTCCTACAATGAGCAGTTCTTC
CDR3aa: CASSRASSYNEQFF

j_gene: TRBJ2-5
abundance: -
d_gene: TRBD1
v_gene: TRBV20-1
CDR3nt: TGCAGTGCTAGAGACCGGACAGGGATAGAGACCCAGTACTTC
CDR3aa: CSARDRTGIETQYF

j_gene: TRBJ2-1
abundance: many
d_gene: TRBD1
v_gene: TRBV10-3
CDR3nt: TGTGCCACCACGGCAAAGGTGACAGGGTTGGCGAACAATGAGCAGTTCTTC
CDR3aa: CATTAKVTGLANNEQFF

j_gene: TRBJ2-7
abundance: many
d_gene: -
v_gene: TRBV28
CDR3nt: TGTGCCAGCAGTTTGGCATCCAGCTACGAGCAGTACTTC
CDR3aa: CASSLASSYEQYF

j_gene: TRBJ2-5
abundance: many
d_gene: -
v_gene: TRBV5-4
CDR3nt: TGTGCCAGCAGCCTGATGGGGGATGGCCAAGAGACCCAGTACTTC
CDR3aa: CASSLMGDGQETQYF